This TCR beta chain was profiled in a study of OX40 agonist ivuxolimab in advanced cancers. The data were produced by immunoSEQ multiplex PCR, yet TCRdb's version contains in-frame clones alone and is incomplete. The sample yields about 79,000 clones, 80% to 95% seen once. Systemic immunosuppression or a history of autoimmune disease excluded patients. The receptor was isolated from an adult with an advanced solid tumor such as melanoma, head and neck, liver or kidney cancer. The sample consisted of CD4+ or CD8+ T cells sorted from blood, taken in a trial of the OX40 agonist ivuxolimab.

The CDR3 bases are TGCGCCAGCAGCCAGCTGGGACTAGCGGGGGGTTCTAAGAACACCGGGGAGCTGTTTTTT. Its translation is CASSQLGLAGGSKNTGELFF. The gene calls are TRBV4-1 and TRBJ2-2, with 15 bases lining up with TRBD2. J was trimmed by 1 base and V by 3 bases; bases with no gene match: 9. The CDR3 loop spans 20 amino acids. Germline CDR1 and CDR2: MGHRA and YSYEKL.